Sequencing of this TCR beta chain was carried out in a study of T cells after yellow fever vaccination. TCRdb used MiXCR to reprocess the 5' RACE reads, holding one entry per CDR3 protein. Here the sample spans roughly 340,000 distinct CDR3 sequences, roughly 9.4% being singletons. Many counts were recorded for this clonotype. This TCR derives from a man younger than 35 who received the YFV17D yellow fever vaccine. The source material was PBMCs, sampled on the day of the first yellow fever vaccination.

CDR3 sequence (DNA): TGCGCCAGCCGCCGGACAGGGACGAACACCGGGGAGCTGTTTTTT. Translation gives CASRRTGTNTGELFF. The chain employs TRBV5-1 and TRBJ2-2; TRBD1 matches 8 bases. The CDR3 is 15 amino acids. CDR1 and CDR2 (germline): SGHRS, YFSETQ. Trimming took 7 bases from V and 0 from J; bases not matched to a gene: 5.